Below are 23 T cell receptor beta chains sequenced from a single sample in a study of T cell responses to AZD1222 COVID-19 vaccine. Data came from immunoSEQ multiplex PCR; TCRdb stores just in-frame clones and leaves some out. The table has around 120,000 clones, roughly 92% seen once. Sequencing was performed on peripheral blood, taken 28 days after the second AZD1222 dose. Source of these receptors: an adult who received the AZD1222 COVID-19 vaccine.

The chain employs TRBV7-3 and TRBJ1-2; 8 nucleotides agree with TRBD1. The CDR3 length is 14 residues. In germline, CDR1 is SGHTA, CDR2 FQGTGA. V lost 5 bases and J lost 3; bases outside the gene matches: 5. Here the CDR3 reads CASSPGQGDYGYTF. CDR3 DNA: TGTGCCAGCAGCCCCGGACAGGGCGACTATGGCTACACCTTC.

This chain joins TRBV6-2 or TRBV6-3 and TRBJ2-2; D is perhaps TRBD2 (5 bases). Germline loops: CDR1 MNHEY, CDR2 SVGEGT. The CDR3 is 15 amino acids. Trimming took off 2 bases at V and 4 bases at J, with 11 bases between the two ends. The CDR3 here is CASSYLTRGTGELFF. CDR3 sequence (DNA): TGTGCCAGCAGTTACCTGACCCGGGGCACCGGGGAGCTGTTTTTT.

V and J are TRBV9 and TRBJ2-5, with a possible D match to TRBD2 (9 bases). Germline loops: CDR1 SGDLS, CDR2 YYNGEE. Deletions cut 1 base from V and 2 bases from J, with 24 bases between. The CDR3 spans 19 residues. CDR3 amino acids: CASSVQGAGTGLAQETQYF. The DNA for the CDR3 is TGTGCCAGCAGCGTACAGGGGGCGGGCACGGGACTAGCACAAGAGACCCAGTACTTC.

V gene TRBV27 combines with J gene TRBJ2-5, with D uncertain. The ends were cut back, 8 bases at V and 5 bases at J, with 18 bases in the middle. The germline gives CDR1 MNHEY, CDR2 SMNVEV (reference sequence). The CDR3 consists of 14 residues. CDR3 in amino acids: CASRVYTSGETQYF. The CDR3 DNA reads as TGTGCCAGCCGAGTTTACACATCCGGGGAGACCCAGTACTTC.

This chain uses TRBV6-5 with TRBJ1-3; D is ambiguous. This CDR3 comprises 14 residues. V lost 8 bases and J 0 bases, leaving 11 bases between the germline ends. Germline loops: CDR1 MNHEY, CDR2 SVGAGI. CDR3 loop: CASDRAISGNTIYF. CDR3 nucleotides: TGTGCCAGCGATAGGGCAATCTCTGGAAACACCATATATTTT.

The chain couples TRBV3-1 (or the pseudogene TRBV3-2) to TRBJ2-7; D could derive from TRBD1 or TRBD2 (6 bases each). CDR3 length: 15 amino acids. Germline V lookup: CDR1 LGHDT, CDR2 YNNKEL (reference sequence). V lost 2 bases to trimming and J lost 3 bases, with 14 bases between them. CDR3 residues: CASSQKEGGYYEQYF. CDR3 coding DNA: TGTGCCAGCAGCCAAAAGGAAGGGGGGTACTACGAGCAGTACTTC.

The gene calls are TRBV4-2 and TRBJ2-7; 7 positions match TRBD2. This CDR3 is 15 amino acids long. The germline CDR1 and CDR2 sequences are LGHNA and YNFKEQ. With 2 bases clipped from V and 7 bases from J, the junction kept 11 bases outside the gene matches. CDR3 residues: CASSQSSAGVGEQYF. As DNA, the CDR3 is TGTGCCAGCAGCCAAAGTTCGGCGGGAGTCGGGGAGCAGTACTTC.

V and J are TRBV2 and TRBJ2-4; D is possibly TRBD2 (6 bases). CDR1 SNHLY and CDR2 FYNNEI come from the germline V gene. The CDR3 length is 13 residues. Trimming left V 4 bases short and J 9 bases short, with 13 bases between. The CDR3 reads CASSGSGETIQYF. The CDR3 DNA reads TGTGCCAGCAGTGGGTCGGGGGAGACCATTCAGTACTTC.

This rearrangement joins TRBV7-9 to TRBJ2-1, with 8 bases matching TRBD2. CDR3 size: 16 residues. Losses at the gene ends were 0 bases for V and 8 bases for J; bases not matched to a gene: 9. The germline gives CDR1 SEHNR, CDR2 FQNEAQ (reference sequence). The DNA for the CDR3 is TGTGCCAGCAGCTTAGCCCGACTAGCGCTGTACGATGAGCAGTTCTTC. Amino acids: CASSLARLALYDEQFF.

This rearrangement joins TRBV5-1 to TRBJ2-7; 8 positions agree with TRBD1. Germline V gives CDR1 SGHRS, CDR2 YFSETQ. V lost 2 bases to trimming and J lost 1 base; unmatched junction nucleotides: 8. The CDR3 runs to 16 residues. CDR3 nucleotide sequence: TGCGCCAGCAGCTTAGGGGTTGGGACAGGATCCTACGAGCAGTACTTC. Its translation: CASSLGVGTGSYEQYF.

V and J are TRBV5-1 and TRBJ2-6; D gene uncertain. The CDR3 is 15 amino acids. With 2 bases removed from V and 0 bases from J, the gap between germline ends came to 6 bases. Germline V gene sequence: CDR1 SGHRS, CDR2 YFSETQ. This CDR3 is CASSLQRSGANVLTF. For the CDR3, the DNA is TGCGCCAGCAGCTTACAGCGCTCTGGGGCCAACGTCCTGACTTTC.

The rearrangement uses TRBV19 and TRBJ2-2; D is unresolved. Looked up from germline, CDR1 is LNHDA and CDR2 is SQIVND (reference sequence). CDR3 length: 14 amino acids. Trimming stripped 1 base from V and 6 bases from J, with 9 bases between. The CDR3 bases are TGTGCCAGTAGTATAGCTTCCGGGCCCGGGGAGCTGTTTTTT. Its translation: CASSIASGPGELFF.

This clone was seen a single time. The CDR3 protein is CASTPSATGTDTQYF. The CDR3 DNA follows: TGTGCCAGCACCCCCTCCGCGACAGGCACAGATACGCAGTATTTT. V and J are TRBV27 and TRBJ2-3, with D perhaps TRBD1 (5 bases). CDR3 size: 15 residues. The germline V gene has CDR1 MNHEY and CDR2 SMNVEV (reference sequence). Trimming pared 7 bases from V and 1 base from J, leaving 15 bases between.

This rearrangement joins TRBV2 to TRBJ1-2; 9 nucleotides align to TRBD1. CDR1 and CDR2 (germline): SNHLY, FYNNEI. This CDR3 has 15 residues. V was pared by 2 bases and J by 7 bases, with 8 bases of the junction left unmatched. CDR3 coding DNA: TGTGCCAGCAGTGAATCTCTACAGGGGGCGATTGGCTACACCTTC. This encodes CASSESLQGAIGYTF. The full variable domain, completed using reference TRBV2 and TRBJ1-2, is EPEVTQTPSHQVTQMGQEVILRCVPISNHLYFYWYRQILGQKVEFLVSFYNNEISEKSEIFDDQFSVERPDGSNFTLKIRSTKLEDSAMYFCASSESLQGAIGYTFGSGTRLTVV.

The chain joins TRBV7-3 to TRBJ2-3; D is unclear. CDR1 is SGHTA, CDR2 FQGTGA, per germline. The CDR3 contains 13 residues. Trimming removed 5 bases at V and 4 bases at J, with 10 bases between. The CDR3 reads CASSTARSDTQYF. The DNA for the CDR3 is TGTGCCAGCAGCACGGCGAGATCAGATACGCAGTATTTT.

The chain is built from TRBV27 and TRBJ2-1, with TRBD2 matching 14 bases. In germline, CDR1 is MNHEY, CDR2 SMNVEV (reference sequence). The CDR3 covers 19 residues. V lost 3 bases and J lost 4; bases outside the gene matches: 11. This CDR3 reads CASSFRSGTSGSGYNEQFF. The CDR3 DNA is TGTGCCAGCAGTTTCCGTTCCGGGACTAGCGGGAGTGGATACAATGAGCAGTTCTTC.

V usage is TRBV27 and J usage is TRBJ1-1; D uncertain. Deletions cut 5 bases from V and 5 bases from J, with 18 bases between. Germline V gene sequence: CDR1 MNHEY, CDR2 SMNVEV (reference sequence). This CDR3 has 15 residues. The CDR3 sequence: CASSPPPGSWTEAFF. CDR3 in DNA: TGTGCCAGCAGTCCCCCGCCGGGCTCGTGGACTGAAGCTTTCTTT.

V gene TRBV7-2 combines with J gene TRBJ1-2, with TRBD1 matching over 10 bases. CDR1 and CDR2 from the germline V gene are SGHTA and FQGNSA. The CDR3 extends over 16 amino acids. V lost 4 bases, J lost 7 bases, and 12 bases stayed unmatched. This CDR3 is CASSSNSPGQGFGYTF. The CDR3 nucleotides read TGTGCCAGCAGCTCTAATTCTCCGGGACAGGGGTTTGGCTACACCTTC.

The chain is built from TRBV5-1 and TRBJ1-1; 7 bases are shared with TRBD1. Germline values: CDR1 SGHRS, CDR2 YFSETQ. J lost 8 bases, V lost 0 bases, and 19 bases had no gene match. CDR3 length: 18 residues. CDR3 sequence: CASSLGFDGGGGRSEAFF. In DNA form, the CDR3 reads TGCGCCAGCAGCTTGGGTTTTGATGGTGGAGGGGGCAGGTCGGAAGCTTTCTTT.

The chain couples TRBV9 to TRBJ2-2; D unclear. The length of the CDR3 is 15 residues. V lost 0 bases to trimming and J lost 6 bases, with 12 bases between them. CDR1 SGDLS and CDR2 YYNGEE come from the germline V gene. CDR3 sequence (DNA): TGTGCCAGCAGCGTAGACCCCAGCCTAGCCGGGGAGCTGTTTTTT. Translating gives CASSVDPSLAGELFF.

V and J are TRBV27 and TRBJ2-7, with D possibly TRBD1 on 5 matching bases. Deletions cut 5 bases from V and 6 bases from J, with 14 bases between. Germline V lookup: CDR1 MNHEY, CDR2 SMNVEV (reference sequence). The CDR3 totals 13 residues. In DNA form, the CDR3 reads TGTGCCAGCAGTAAGGGGCGTCGACTCGAGCAGTACTTC. Protein sequence: CASSKGRRLEQYF.

The genes are TRBV21-1 and TRBJ2-3; no DNA check was done on the table's D call, TRBD2. TRBV21-1 is a pseudogene. This CDR3 contains 17 residues. The CDR3: CASSKVRKGESTDTQYF. In DNA form, the CDR3 reads TGTGCCAGCAGCAAAGTGAGGAAGGGAGAATCCACAGATACGCAGTATTTT.

The rearrangement uses TRBV5-1 and TRBJ1-6; D is unclear. There are 13 residues in the CDR3. Trimming removed 0 bases at V and 14 bases at J, with 12 bases between. The germline gives CDR1 SGHRS, CDR2 YFSETQ. Here the CDR3 DNA reads TGCGCCAGCAGCTTGGAAGCATATCGGGCCCTCCACTTT. This translates into CASSLEAYRALHF.